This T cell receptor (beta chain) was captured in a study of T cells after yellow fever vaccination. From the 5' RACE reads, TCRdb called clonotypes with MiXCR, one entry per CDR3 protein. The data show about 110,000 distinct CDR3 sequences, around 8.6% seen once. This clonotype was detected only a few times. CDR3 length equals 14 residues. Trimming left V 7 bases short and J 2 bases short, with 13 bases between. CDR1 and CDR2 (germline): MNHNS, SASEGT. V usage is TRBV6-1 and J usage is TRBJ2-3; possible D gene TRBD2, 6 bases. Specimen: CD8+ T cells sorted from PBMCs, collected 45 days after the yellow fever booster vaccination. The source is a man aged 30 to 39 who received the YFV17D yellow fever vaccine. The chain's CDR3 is CASTLSGNTDTQYF. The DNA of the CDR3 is TGTGCCAGCACCCTTAGCGGAAACACAGATACGCAGTATTTT.